These T cell receptor beta chains were read from a single sample in a study of T-cell memory formation after mild COVID-19. TCRdb itself ran the 5' RACE reads through MiXCR, one entry per CDR3 protein. In the table there are 350,000 to 400,000 distinct CDR3 sequences, about an eighth of which are singletons. Sequenced: PBMCs or a T cell subset sorted from them (not recorded which). These receptors all come from a man aged 18 to 29 who had mild COVID-19 (a few samples of this study predate the infection). Cell type and time point are not known. Both conserved end residues are part of each CDR3. The order of the fields is CDR3 protein, V gene, clone size. Part of the rows lack a size; the others show once, few, many or a class for expanded clones.

CDR3: CASNIQANTGELFF
V: TRBV5-5
size: -

CDR3: CASSLAGQGLSPLHF
V: TRBV5-1
size: -

CDR3: CAIEDLPASDTQYF
V: TRBV15
size: few

CDR3: CASSPTGGKDGYGYTF
V: TRBV4-2
size: many

CDR3: CSALSYSLSTEAFF
V: TRBV20-1
size: many

CDR3: CASSLRGDSTGELFF
V: TRBV5-1
size: few

CDR3: CASSFPPGTPNTEAFF
V: TRBV5-1
size: few

CDR3: CASRNTGSDEQFF
V: TRBV6-2/TRBV6-3
size: few

CDR3: CASSQDSRETQYF
V: TRBV4-3
size: many

CDR3: CSARGGLLNTEAFF
V: TRBV20-1
size: -

CDR3: CSGGNYQETQYF
V: TRBV29-1
size: many

CDR3: CASSYPTSGTSITDTQYF
V: TRBV6-2/TRBV6-3
size: -

CDR3: CASQSGYQVNTGELFF
V: TRBV6-5
size: few

CDR3: CASSGDNTDTQYF
V: TRBV7-3
size: many

CDR3: CASSLDGGRVMNTEAFF
V: TRBV5-1
size: few

CDR3: CASSLAQTNQPQHF
V: TRBV7-2
size: -

CDR3: CATSGGRGAKNIQYF
V: TRBV6-5
size: -

CDR3: CASSQATTGELFF
V: TRBV4-2
size: few

CDR3: CASSLEGLQYF
V: TRBV7-8
size: -

CDR3: CASSYPQNEQFF
V: TRBV6-6
size: -

CDR3: CASSLRYVETSTEQYF
V: TRBV7-8
size: few

CDR3: CSARVGGSWEETQYF
V: TRBV20-1
size: many

CDR3: CASSAQGSNQPQHF
V: TRBV12-3/TRBV12-4
size: -

CDR3: CASSLAQGNTDTQYF
V: TRBV7-9
size: many

CDR3: CASSPTPGAGELFF
V: TRBV5-4
size: few

CDR3: CSARRDLGRTFYGYTF
V: TRBV20-1
size: few

CDR3: CASSLDQGGTSSYNEQFF
V: TRBV11-3
size: few

CDR3: CAGSLWGTGLINSPLHF
V: TRBV7-2
size: -

CDR3: CASSYGPAGGNYEQYF
V: TRBV6-5
size: few

CDR3: CASISLGTSNTGELFF
V: TRBV19
size: -

CDR3: CASTGRNTEAFF
V: TRBV19
size: few

CDR3: CASSPSGGGNQPQHF
V: TRBV18
size: -

CDR3: CASYNYRGRTGELFF
V: TRBV19
size: few

CDR3: CASSPRGFNIQYF
V: TRBV21-1
size: -

CDR3: CASSLEGSGVAFF
V: TRBV5-1
size: -

CDR3: CASSTSGQGPYGYTF
V: TRBV7-9
size: -

CDR3: CASGMDGGHGETQYF
V: TRBV2
size: few

CDR3: CASSVLGGLGGDTQYF
V: TRBV9
size: few

CDR3: CASLGGTDYGYTF
V: TRBV6-6
size: -

CDR3: CASSSWTGSYEQYF
V: TRBV7-9
size: many

CDR3: CASSVAPTGSTGELFF
V: TRBV9
size: many

CDR3: CASSPWGSDYGYTF
V: TRBV7-9
size: -

CDR3: CATSRDRGFDEQFF
V: TRBV24-1
size: many

CDR3: CASSQGRGRYEQYF
V: TRBV12-3/TRBV12-4
size: -

CDR3: CASNERGDAYNEQFF
V: TRBV9
size: few

CDR3: CASSLTYTDTQYF
V: TRBV7-3
size: -

CDR3: CASSQSNSNQPQHF
V: TRBV6-5
size: -

CDR3: CASSLEQGLPLHF
V: TRBV7-2
size: few

CDR3: CASSQDAGPYEQYF
V: TRBV4-3
size: few

CDR3: CASSPAASGGDQPQHF
V: TRBV7-2
size: few

CDR3: CASSLNAGTSETQYF
V: TRBV7-9
size: few

CDR3: CASSYAGTSGAQYF
V: TRBV6-6
size: few

CDR3: CASSPLGQLSREAQYF
V: TRBV7-3
size: -

CDR3: CASSPRSGMGTEAFF
V: TRBV18
size: -

CDR3: CATRLGGSSYNEQFF
V: TRBV7-3
size: -

CDR3: CSASDRDKYYEQYF
V: TRBV29-1
size: -

CDR3: CASSLDTGRAFF
V: TRBV5-1
size: -

CDR3: CSASRGGPVNEQFF
V: TRBV20-1
size: few